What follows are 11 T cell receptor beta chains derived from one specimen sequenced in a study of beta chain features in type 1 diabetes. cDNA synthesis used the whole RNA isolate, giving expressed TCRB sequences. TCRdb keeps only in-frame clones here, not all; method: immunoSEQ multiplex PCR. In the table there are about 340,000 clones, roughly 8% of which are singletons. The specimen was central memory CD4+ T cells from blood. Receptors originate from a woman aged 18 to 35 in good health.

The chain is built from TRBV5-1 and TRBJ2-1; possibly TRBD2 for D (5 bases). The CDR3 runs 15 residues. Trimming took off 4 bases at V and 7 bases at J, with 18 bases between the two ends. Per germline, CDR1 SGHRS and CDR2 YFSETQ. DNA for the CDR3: TGCGCCAGCAGCGTCGGGAATTGGGGTGTTAATGAGCAGTTCTTC. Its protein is CASSVGNWGVNEQFF.

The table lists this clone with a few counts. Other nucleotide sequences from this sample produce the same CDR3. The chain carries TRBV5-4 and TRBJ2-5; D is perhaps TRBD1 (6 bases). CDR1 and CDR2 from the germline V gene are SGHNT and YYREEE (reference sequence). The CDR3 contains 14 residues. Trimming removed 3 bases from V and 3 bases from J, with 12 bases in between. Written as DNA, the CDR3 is TGTGCCAGCAGCTCCGGACAGAAAGAAGAGACCCAGTACTTC. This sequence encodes CASSSGQKEETQYF.

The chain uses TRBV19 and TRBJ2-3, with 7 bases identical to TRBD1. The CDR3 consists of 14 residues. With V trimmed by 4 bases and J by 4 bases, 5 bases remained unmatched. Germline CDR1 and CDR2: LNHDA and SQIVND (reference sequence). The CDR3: CASSTNQGADTQYF. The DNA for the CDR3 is TGTGCCAGTAGTACGAACCAGGGGGCAGATACGCAGTATTTT.

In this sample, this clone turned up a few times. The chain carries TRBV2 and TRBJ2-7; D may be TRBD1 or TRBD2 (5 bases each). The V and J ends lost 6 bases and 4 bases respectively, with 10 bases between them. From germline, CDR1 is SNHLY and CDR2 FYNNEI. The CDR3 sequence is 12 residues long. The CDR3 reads CASSLGEYEQYF. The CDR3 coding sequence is TGTGCCAGCAGCTTGGGGGAGTACGAGCAGTACTTC.

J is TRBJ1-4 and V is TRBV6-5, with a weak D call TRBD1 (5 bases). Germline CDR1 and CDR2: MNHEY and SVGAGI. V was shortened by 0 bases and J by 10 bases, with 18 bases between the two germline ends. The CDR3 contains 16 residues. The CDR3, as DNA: TGTGCCAGCAGTTACTCGGACGCCGGACGGAGGGGAAAACTGTTTTTT. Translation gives CASSYSDAGRRGKLFF.

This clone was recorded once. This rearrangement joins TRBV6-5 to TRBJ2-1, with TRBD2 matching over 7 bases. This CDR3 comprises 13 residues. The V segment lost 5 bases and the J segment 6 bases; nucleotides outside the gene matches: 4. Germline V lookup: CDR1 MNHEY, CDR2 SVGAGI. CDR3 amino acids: CASSKAGSNEQFF. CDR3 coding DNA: TGTGCCAGCAGTAAAGCGGGGAGCAATGAGCAGTTCTTC.

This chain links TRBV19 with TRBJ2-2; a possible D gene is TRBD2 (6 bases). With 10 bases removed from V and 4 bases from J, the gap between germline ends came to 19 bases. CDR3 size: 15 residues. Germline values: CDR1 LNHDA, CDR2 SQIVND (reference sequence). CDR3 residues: CATRTAGSFTGELFF. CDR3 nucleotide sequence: TGTGCCACCCGCACCGCCGGGAGTTTCACCGGGGAGCTGTTTTTT.

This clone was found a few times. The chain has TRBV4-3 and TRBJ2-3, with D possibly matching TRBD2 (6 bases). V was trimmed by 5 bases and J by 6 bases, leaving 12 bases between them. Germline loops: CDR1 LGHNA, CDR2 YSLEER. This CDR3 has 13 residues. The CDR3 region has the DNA TGCGCCAGCAGCACCCGGGGGTCGGATACGCAGTATTTT. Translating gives CASSTRGSDTQYF.

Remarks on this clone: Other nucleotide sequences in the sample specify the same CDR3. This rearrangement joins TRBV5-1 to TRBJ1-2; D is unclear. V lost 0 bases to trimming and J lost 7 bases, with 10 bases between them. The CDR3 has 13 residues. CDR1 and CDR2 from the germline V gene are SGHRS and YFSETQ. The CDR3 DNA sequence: TGCGCCAGCAGCTTGGCCTTGGGATCTGGCTACACCTTC. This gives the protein CASSLALGSGYTF. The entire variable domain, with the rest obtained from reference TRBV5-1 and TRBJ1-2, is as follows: KAGVTQTPRYLIKTRGQQVTLSCSPISGHRSVSWYQQTPGQGLQFLFEYFSETQRNKGNFPGRFSGRQFSNSRSEMNVSTLELGDSALYLCASSLALGSGYTFGSGTRLTVV.

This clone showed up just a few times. The CDR3 DNA is TGTGCCAGCAGCTTAGCGGGGGCCAACTACGAGCAGTACTTC. It translates to CASSLAGANYEQYF. This chain links TRBV7-2 with TRBJ2-7; D is perhaps TRBD1 (6 bases). There are 14 residues in the CDR3. Germline V gives CDR1 SGHTA, CDR2 FQGNSA. The V gene lost 0 bases and the J gene lost 3 bases, with 9 bases spanning the gap.

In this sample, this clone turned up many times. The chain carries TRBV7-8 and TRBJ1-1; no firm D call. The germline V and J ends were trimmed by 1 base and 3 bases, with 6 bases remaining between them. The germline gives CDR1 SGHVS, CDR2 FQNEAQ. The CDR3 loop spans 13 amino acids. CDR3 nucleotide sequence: TGTGCCAGCAGCTTAGATGGCGACACTGAAGCTTTCTTT. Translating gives CASSLDGDTEAFF.